This T cell receptor beta chain was identified in a study of CD8+CD57+ T cells in acquired aplastic anemia. Study in general: DNA from sorted CD4+ and CD8+ cells averaged about 3.2 ug. Healthy CD8+ samples averaged roughly 10 million reads. Whole-study results and caveats: Patients and controls shared some 30 CD8+ CDR3 sequences, highly expressed in patients. Patients did not significantly differ from controls in CD8+ Simpson's diversity.

Per germline, CDR1 DFQATT and CDR2 SNEGSKA (reference sequence). This CDR3 has 14 residues. Trimming left V 2 bases short and J 7 bases short, with 15 bases between. Points on this clonotype: The antigen is not known.

Profiles of TCR beta VDJ and CDR3 were generated from a genomic DNA template. Each CDR3 protein gets one entry after TCRdb re-called the reads with MiXCR. Found here are around 230,000 distinct CDR3 sequences, roughly 55% of them singletons; the top ten hold around 28%. The chain couples TRBV20-1 to TRBJ2-1; D unresolved. The clonotype comes from a human donor in good health. The sample comprised sorted CD4+, CD8+, or CD8+CD57+ T cells (not recorded which) from PBMCs. CDR3 loop: CSARSAEYVNEQFF. The CDR3 DNA follows: TGCAGTGCTAGAAGTGCCGAGTATGTGAATGAGCAGTTCTTC.